This TCR beta chain was captured by sequencing in a study of PD-1 blockade in classical Hodgkin lymphoma (dated by TCRdb to the early 2020s). Notes on the research overall: Nivolumab dosing was 3 mg/kg intravenously every 2 weeks, continuing until either disease progression or unacceptable toxicity. A peripheral blood immune signature of response to PD-1 blockade in classical Hodgkin lymphoma was defined using TCR beta sequencing and CyTOF. Results the study describes overall, beyond this receptor: CD4+ but not CD8+ TCR diversity rose significantly by C4D1 (p=0.0027 vs p=0.16), most apparent in complete responders (p=0.02). Only a single clinical trial cohort was studied, and what caused the repertoire differences, possibly disease activity or prior therapy, remained undefined. Diversity was lower in patients who began nivolumab less than 1 year after ASCT, so these patients were left out of later analyses to avoid confounding by immune reconstitution. Trial patients with a complete response had baseline diversity similar to that of newly diagnosed patients, while partial responders and progressors had significantly lower diversity. Baseline TCR diversity was reported to be lower in newly diagnosed patients than in healthy donors and to be lower still in relapsed/refractory patients.

To note about this clone: Its antigen is unknown. No base quality values were provided; no much bigger clone lies one nucleotide off.

The meaning of the sample's time point label: cycle 1 day 1 (C1D1), immediately before nivolumab initiation. All trial patients had relapsed after autologous stem cell transplantation, with cohorts A, B and C differing in prior brentuximab vedotin exposure. The trial cohort comprised some 60 patients with relapsed/refractory classical Hodgkin lymphoma whose best overall responses were complete response, partial response or progressive disease. Trial patients were treated with single-agent nivolumab in the multi-cohort phase II CheckMate 205 trial. An independent review committee assessed best overall response by applying the 2007 International Working Group response criteria. Trial PBMCs were collected just before the start of nivolumab (C1D1) and during therapy at cycle 2 day 1 and cycle 4 day 1. Peripheral blood was collected in 8 mL Vacutainer Cell Preparation Tubes, from which PBMCs were isolated by centrifugation and then cryopreserved.

Genomic DNA was extracted with the Qiagen DNeasy kit from unsorted PBMCs and from negatively selected CD4+ and CD8+ fractions. TCR beta CDR3 regions were subjected to amplification by immunoSEQ multiplex PCR with primers that anneal to V and J segments. A synthetic immune receptor repertoire was used to minimize amplification bias, and remaining bias was computationally removed after sequencing. The authors' pipeline ran thus. Custom Python scripts were used to quantify repertoire diversity as the Shannon entropy index. Unsorted, CD4+ and CD8+ repertoires were examined separately, except in combined analyses, for which CD4+ and CD8+ sequences were merged in silico. Clonal expansion was defined as a frequency increase of at least 2-fold after treatment compared with C1D1, and clones undetected at baseline were assigned a pseudocount of 0.5. Clones with 0 or 1 copy at C1D1 were classified as singleton clones, and clones with 2 or more copies were classified as non-singleton clones. Clones expanded in unsorted samples were assigned a CD4+, CD8+ or unknown annotation through matching of protein sequences in sorted samples from the same patient. Wilcoxon tests on paired samples were used to test diversity changes from C1D1 to C4D1. As stored in TCRdb, this immuneACCESS dataset retains in-frame rearrangements with V and J assigned. A fraction of the clones does not appear; measured against another copy, unresolved V genes explain less than half of the discrepancy, and the remainder lacks a known reason. V and J calls and clone size are copied from that table; D and trimming were computed from the DNA. The sample table lists tens of thousands of clones, roughly 90% of them with a count of one. The top ten clones comprise 9.7% of the sample.

This TCR was recovered from a human donor with classical Hodgkin lymphoma. This material consisted of peripheral blood mononuclear cells (PBMCs), taken at baseline.

CDR3 loop: CASSLGLAGGPGSYNEQFF. The DNA sequence reads TGCGCCAGCAGCTTGGGGCTAGCGGGAGGGCCGGGCTCCTACAATGAGCAGTTCTTC. The chain couples TRBV5-1 to TRBJ2-1; 12 bases in the middle match TRBD2. V has 0 bases trimmed and J has 0 bases trimmed; junction bases matching no gene number 7. Including cysteine and phenylalanine, the CDR3 has 19 amino acids. Just the 57-base CDR3 DNA is kept, in frame starting at base 1. From the germline V gene, CDR1 is SGHRS and CDR2 is YFSETQ.